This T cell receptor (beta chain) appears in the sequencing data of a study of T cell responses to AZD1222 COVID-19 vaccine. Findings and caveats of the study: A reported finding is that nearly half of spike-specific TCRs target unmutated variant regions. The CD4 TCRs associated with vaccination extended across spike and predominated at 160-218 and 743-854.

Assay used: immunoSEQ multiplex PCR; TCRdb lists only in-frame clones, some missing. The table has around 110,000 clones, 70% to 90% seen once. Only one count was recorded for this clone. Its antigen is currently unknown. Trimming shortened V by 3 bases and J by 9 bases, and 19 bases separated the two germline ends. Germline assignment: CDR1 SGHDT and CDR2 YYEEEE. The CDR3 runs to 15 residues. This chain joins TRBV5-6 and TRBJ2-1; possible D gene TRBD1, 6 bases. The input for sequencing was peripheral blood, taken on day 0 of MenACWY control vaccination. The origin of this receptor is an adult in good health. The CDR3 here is CASSSRRTASIEQFF. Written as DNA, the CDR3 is TGTGCCAGCAGCTCCAGGAGGACAGCGTCGATTGAGCAGTTCTTC.